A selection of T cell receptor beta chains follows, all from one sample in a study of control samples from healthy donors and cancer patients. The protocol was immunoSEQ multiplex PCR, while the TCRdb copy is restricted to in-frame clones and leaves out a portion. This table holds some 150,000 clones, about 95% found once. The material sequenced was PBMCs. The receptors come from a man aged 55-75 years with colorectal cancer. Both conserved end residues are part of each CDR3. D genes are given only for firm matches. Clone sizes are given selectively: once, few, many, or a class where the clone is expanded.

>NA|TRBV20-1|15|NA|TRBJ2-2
CSASGDITNTGELFF
TGCAGTGCTAGTGGTGACATTACGAACACCGGGGAGCTGTTTTTT
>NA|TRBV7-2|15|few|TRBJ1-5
CAINPAGDLNQPQHF
TGTGCCATCAATCCGGCAGGCGACCTCAATCAGCCCCAGCATTTT
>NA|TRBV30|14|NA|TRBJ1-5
CAWSPVFGNQPQHF
TGTGCCTGGAGCCCCGTGTTTGGCAATCAGCCCCAGCATTTT
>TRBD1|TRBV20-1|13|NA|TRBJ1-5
CSASGQGNQPQHF
TGCAGTGCTAGTGGACAGGGAAATCAGCCCCAGCATTTT
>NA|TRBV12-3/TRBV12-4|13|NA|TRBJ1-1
CASSPRRDTEAFF
TGTGCCAGCAGCCCTAGAAGGGACACTGAAGCTTTCTTT
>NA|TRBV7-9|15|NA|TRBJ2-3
CASSVRDLPTGTQYF
TGTGCCAGCAGCGTCCGGGACCTCCCGACGGGTACGCAGTATTTT
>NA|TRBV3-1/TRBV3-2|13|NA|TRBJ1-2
CASSLSGNYGYTF
TGTGCCAGCAGCCTCTCGGGAAACTATGGCTACACCTTC
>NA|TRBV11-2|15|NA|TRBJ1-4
CASRRQGGTIEKLFF
TGTGCCAGCAGGAGGCAGGGAGGAACGATAGAAAAACTGTTTTTT
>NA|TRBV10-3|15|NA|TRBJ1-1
CAISESVGLNTEAFF
TGTGCCATCAGTGAGTCGGTGGGTTTGAACACTGAAGCTTTCTTT
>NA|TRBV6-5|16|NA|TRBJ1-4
CASSYGSSVGGEKLFF
TGTGCCAGCAGTTACGGGTCGTCTGTGGGAGGGGAAAAACTGTTTTTT
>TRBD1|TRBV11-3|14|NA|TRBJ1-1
CASSQEGADTEAFF
TGTGCCAGCAGCCAGGAGGGGGCGGATACTGAAGCTTTCTTT
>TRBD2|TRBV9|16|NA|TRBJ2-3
CASSVAGSGVFDTQYF
TGTGCCAGCAGCGTAGCGGGTAGCGGGGTTTTTGATACGCAGTATTTT
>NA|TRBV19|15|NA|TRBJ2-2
CASSIPQTGTGELFF
TGTGCCAGTAGTATTCCCCAAACCGGCACCGGGGAGCTGTTTTTT
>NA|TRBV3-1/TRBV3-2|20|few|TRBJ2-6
CASSQDRLRGRNSGANVLTF
TGTGCCAGCAGCCAAGATCGTTTGCGGGGCCGAAACTCTGGGGCCAACGTCCTGACTTTC
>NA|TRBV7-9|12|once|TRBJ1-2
CASSLREYGYTF
TGTGCCAGCAGCTTGAGGGAGTATGGCTACACCTTC
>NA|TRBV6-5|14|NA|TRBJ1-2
CASRLDRSYYGYTF
TGTGCCAGCAGACTCGACAGGTCCTACTATGGCTACACCTTC
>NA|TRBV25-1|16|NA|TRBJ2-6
CAPRAGICSGANVLTF
TGTGCCCCCCGGGCAGGAATCTGCTCTGGGGCCAACGTCCTGACTTTC
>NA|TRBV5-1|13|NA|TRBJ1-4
CASSLGVGEKLFF
TGCGCCAGCAGCTTGGGGGTTGGTGAAAAACTGTTTTTT
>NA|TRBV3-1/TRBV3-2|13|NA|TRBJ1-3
CASSRGVGNTIYF
TGTGCCAGCAGCCGCGGGGTCGGAAACACCATATATTTT
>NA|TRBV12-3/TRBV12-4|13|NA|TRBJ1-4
CASSLAVRGKLFF
TGTGCCAGCAGTTTAGCGGTCCGGGGGAAACTGTTTTTT
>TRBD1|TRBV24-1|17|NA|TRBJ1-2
CATSDFDPGQRGYGYTF
TGTGCCACCAGTGATTTCGACCCGGGACAGAGGGGCTATGGCTACACCTTC
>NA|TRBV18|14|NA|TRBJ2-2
CASSPGASTGELFF
TGTGCCAGCTCCCCCGGGGCAAGCACCGGGGAGCTGTTTTTT
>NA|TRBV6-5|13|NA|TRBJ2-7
CASKGPNSGEQYF
TGTGCCAGCAAAGGGCCTAATAGCGGCGAGCAGTACTTC
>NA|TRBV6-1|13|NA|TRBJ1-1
CASSEGVGSEAFF
TGTGCCAGCAGTGAAGGGGTGGGATCTGAAGCTTTCTTT
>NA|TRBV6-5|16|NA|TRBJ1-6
CASSYQDPRNNSPLHF
TGTGCCAGCAGTTACCAGGACCCTAGAAATAATTCACCCCTCCACTTT
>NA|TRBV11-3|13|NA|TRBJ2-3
CASRGREADTQYF
TGTGCCAGCAGAGGCAGGGAAGCAGATACGCAGTATTTT
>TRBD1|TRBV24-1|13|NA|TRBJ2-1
CATSASKGAEQFF
TGTGCCACCAGTGCCTCTAAGGGGGCTGAGCAGTTCTTC
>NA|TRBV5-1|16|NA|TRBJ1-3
CASSLAPGVAGNTIYF
TGCGCCAGCAGCTTGGCCCCAGGGGTCGCAGGAAACACCATATATTTT
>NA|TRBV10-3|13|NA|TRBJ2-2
CATEGGNTGELFF
TGTGCCACCGAGGGGGGGAACACCGGGGAGCTGTTTTTT
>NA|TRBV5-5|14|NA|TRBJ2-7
CASSLGTDWREQYF
TGTGCCAGCAGCTTGGGGACGGACTGGCGAGAGCAGTACTTC
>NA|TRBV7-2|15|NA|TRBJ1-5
CASSEPTEYNQPQHF
TGTGCCAGCAGCGAACCGACAGAATACAATCAGCCCCAGCATTTT
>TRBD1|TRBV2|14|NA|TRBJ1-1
CASSADRLNTEAFF
TGTGCCAGCAGCGCGGACAGGTTGAACACTGAAGCTTTCTTT
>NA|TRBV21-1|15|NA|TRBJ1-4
CASSIQGRGGEKLFF
TGTGCCAGCAGCATTCAGGGCAGGGGCGGTGAAAAACTGTTTTTT
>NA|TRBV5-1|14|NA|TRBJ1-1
CASSLGSLNTEAFF
TGCGCCAGCAGCTTGGGCAGTTTGAACACTGAAGCTTTCTTT
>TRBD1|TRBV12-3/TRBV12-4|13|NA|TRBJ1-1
CASRPDRALSAFF
TGTGCCAGCAGACCCGACAGGGCTTTGAGTGCTTTCTTT
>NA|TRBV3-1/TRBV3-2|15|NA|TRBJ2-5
CASSQSSWTQETQYF
TGTGCCAGCAGCCAAAGTTCCTGGACACAAGAGACCCAGTACTTC
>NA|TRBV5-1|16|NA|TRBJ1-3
CASSGQGLGSGNTIYF
TGCGCCAGCAGCGGCCAGGGACTAGGCTCTGGAAACACCATATATTTT
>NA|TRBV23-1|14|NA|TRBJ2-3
CASSRHLVGDTQYF
TGCGCCAGCAGTCGCCACTTGGTTGGGGATACGCAGTATTTT
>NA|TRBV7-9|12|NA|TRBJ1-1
CASSLADQRGFF
TGTGCCAGCAGCTTAGCCGATCAGAGAGGTTTCTTT
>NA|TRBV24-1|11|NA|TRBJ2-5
CATSTGLTQYF
TGTGCCACATCCACAGGGTTGACCCAGTACTTC
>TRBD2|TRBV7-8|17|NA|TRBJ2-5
CASSLGTSGGIQETQYF
TGTGCCAGCAGCTTAGGGACTAGCGGGGGGATCCAAGAGACCCAGTACTTC
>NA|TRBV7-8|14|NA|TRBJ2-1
CASSLGPEFLSQFF
TGTGCCAGCAGCTTAGGGCCGGAGTTCCTGTCGCAGTTCTTC
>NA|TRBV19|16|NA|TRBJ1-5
CASSIWGGPNDQPQHF
TGTGCCAGTAGTATCTGGGGTGGGCCAAATGATCAGCCCCAGCATTTT
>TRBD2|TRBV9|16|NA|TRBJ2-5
CASSLYASGGTETQYF
TGTGCCAGCAGCCTCTACGCTAGCGGGGGTACCGAGACCCAGTACTTC
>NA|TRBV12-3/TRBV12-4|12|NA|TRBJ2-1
CASKQGPVEQFF
TGTGCCAGCAAGCAGGGCCCGGTTGAGCAGTTCTTC
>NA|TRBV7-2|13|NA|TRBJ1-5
CASRTFSPAAQHF
TGTGCCAGCAGAACCTTCTCCCCGGCGGCCCAGCATTTT